One sample yielded the 23 T cell receptor beta chains listed below, sequenced in a study of T cells in localized non-small cell lung cancer. Profiled with immunoSEQ multiplex PCR; TCRdb holds only in-frame clones, not every one. The profile covers around 15,000 clones, with almost 90% appearing a single time and 0.9% to 1.5% taken by the ten largest. The sequencing used peripheral blood mononuclear cells, collected before any cancer treatment. The receptors were gathered from a woman between 35 and 75 years old with stage III lung adenocarcinoma.

The chain has TRBV18 and TRBJ2-2; TRBD1 aligns across 11 bases. The CDR3 contains 16 residues. With V trimmed by 3 bases and J by 4 bases, 4 bases remained unmatched. From germline, CDR1 is KGHSH and CDR2 LQKENI. CDR3 sequence: CASSPGQGALTGELFF. CDR3 coding DNA: TGTGCCAGCTCACCTGGACAGGGGGCGCTCACCGGGGAGCTGTTTTTT.

The rearrangement uses TRBV5-5 and TRBJ2-7; TRBD1 agrees at 7 bases. The CDR3 contains 13 residues. Looked up from germline, CDR1 is SGHKS and CDR2 is YYEKEE (reference sequence). J lost 3 bases, V lost 4 bases, and 4 bases had no gene match. This chain's CDR3 is CASSRDSLYEQYF. The CDR3 nucleotides are TGTGCCAGCAGCCGGGACAGCCTCTACGAGCAGTACTTC.

V is TRBV11-3 and J is TRBJ2-3; D remains unclear. The CDR3 consists of 16 residues. Germline V gives CDR1 SGHNT, CDR2 YENEEA. V shed 6 bases and J shed 3 bases, with 19 bases lying between them. The DNA of the CDR3 is TGTGCCAGCAGTTTACGGCAGGTAGTGAGTACAGATACGCAGTATTTT. Its protein is CASSLRQVVSTDTQYF.

This chain connects TRBV5-8 to TRBJ2-1, with D perhaps given as TRBD1 or TRBD2 (6 bases each). Germline CDR1 is SGHTS and CDR2 is YDEGEE. There are 15 residues in the CDR3. Trimming cost V 4 bases and J 2 bases, with 13 bases left between them. DNA for the CDR3: TGTGCCAGCAGCCGCAGGGGAGGCACCTACAATGAGCAGTTCTTC. As protein: CASSRRGGTYNEQFF.

This chain links TRBV27 with TRBJ2-7, with a weak D call TRBD2 (6 bases). Germline CDR1 and CDR2: MNHEY and SMNVEV (reference sequence). The CDR3 spans 14 residues. Trimming took 6 bases from V and 1 from J, leaving 13 bases between them. Here the CDR3 reads CASSHGGDSYEQYF. CDR3 nucleotide sequence: TGTGCCAGCAGCCACGGAGGGGATTCCTACGAGCAGTACTTC.

This chain connects TRBV14 to TRBJ2-1; 9 nucleotides match TRBD2. J was trimmed by 6 bases and V by 4 bases; bases with no gene match: 10. CDR1 is SGHDN and CDR2 is FVKESK in the germline V gene. The CDR3 is 16 amino acids. CDR3 protein: CASSPWEGSGGNEQFF. The CDR3 coding sequence is TGTGCCAGCAGCCCGTGGGAGGGTAGCGGGGGCAATGAGCAGTTCTTC.

This clone has just one count. The chain has TRBV6-1 and TRBJ2-1; TRBD2 matches 9 bases. After removal of 3 bases from V and 0 bases from J, the junction contained 6 bases not matched to a gene. Per germline, CDR1 MNHNS and CDR2 SASEGT. The CDR3 consists of 17 residues. The DNA of the CDR3 is TGTGCCAGCAGTGACTACCTAGCGGGGAGCTCCTACAATGAGCAGTTCTTC. Its translation is CASSDYLAGSSYNEQFF.

The chain carries TRBV4-2 and TRBJ1-1, with no clear D. Trimming stripped 5 bases from V and 1 base from J, with 11 bases between. The CDR3 is 14 residues long. Germline V lookup: CDR1 LGHNA, CDR2 YNFKEQ. CDR3: CASSSGTANTEAFF. The CDR3 nucleotides read TGTGCCAGCAGCTCGGGAACCGCGAACACTGAAGCTTTCTTT.

In DNA, the CDR3 is TGTGCCAGCAGCTTAAGCGGGAGGGCTCATGAGCAGTTCTTC. This encodes CASSLSGRAHEQFF. This chain joins TRBV7-2 and TRBJ2-1; the match to TRBD2 covers 10 bases. The CDR3 length is 14 residues. Trimming cost V 2 bases and J 8 bases; bases outside gene matches: 3. Germline CDR1 and CDR2: SGHTA and FQGNSA.

The chain recombines TRBV4-2 with TRBJ2-2; D is unresolved. CDR1 is LGHNA and CDR2 is YNFKEQ in the germline V gene. The CDR3 loop spans 11 amino acids. Trimming left V 4 bases short and J 6 bases short, with 3 bases between. The CDR3 here is CASSRAGELFF. In DNA, the CDR3 is TGTGCCAGCAGCCGTGCCGGGGAGCTGTTTTTT.

This chain joins TRBV30 and TRBJ2-5; 7 nucleotides align to TRBD1. Germline V gene lookup returns CDR1 GTSNPN and CDR2 SVGIG (reference sequence). V was clipped by 0 bases and J by 2 bases; unmatched bases: 9. CDR3 length equals 16 residues. CDR3 bases: TGTGCCTGGAGTGTACTTCTGGGGACAGCACAAGAGACCCAGTACTTC. Translation: CAWSVLLGTAQETQYF.

The J gene is TRBJ2-3, the V gene TRBV18, with 7 bases identical to TRBD2. J gave up 2 bases and V 4 bases, and 3 bases lay outside the gene matches. This CDR3 has 14 amino acids. Per the germline V gene, CDR1 is KGHSH and CDR2 is LQKENI. The CDR3: CASSRLADTDTQYF. In DNA, the CDR3 is TGTGCCAGCTCACGTCTAGCGGACACAGATACGCAGTATTTT.

The genes are TRBV6-5 and TRBJ2-3; 7 positions agree with TRBD2. The junction had 13 bases not matched to a gene; V was cut back by 6 bases and J by 7 bases. The CDR3 has 15 amino acids. Germline CDR1 reads MNHEY; CDR2 reads SVGAGI. CDR3 sequence: CASSRDYDVRNTQYF. CDR3 nucleotide sequence: TGTGCCAGCAGCCGGGACTACGACGTAAGGAATACGCAGTATTTT.

This clone was found once. The chain joins TRBV5-1 to TRBJ2-7, with D possibly called TRBD1 or TRBD2 (5 bases each). Germline CDR1 reads SGHRS; CDR2 reads YFSETQ. This CDR3 comprises 15 residues. The V end lost 6 bases, the J end lost 2 bases, and 18 bases lay between the germline ends. The chain's CDR3 is CASTRRDRLTYEQYF. The CDR3 DNA sequence: TGCGCCAGCACCCGCCGGGACCGCTTAACCTACGAGCAGTACTTC.

CDR3 coding DNA: TGTGCCAGCAGCTTAGTGGGGACTATCGCCAATGAGCAGTTCTTC. Translating it yields CASSLVGTIANEQFF. The V call is TRBV7-2, the J call TRBJ2-1; 7 nucleotides match TRBD2. This CDR3 comprises 15 residues. Germline V gives CDR1 SGHTA, CDR2 FQGNSA. V trimming: 1 base; J trimming: 6 bases; junction bases outside the gene matches: 6.

This clone was observed a handful of times. The chain couples TRBV5-1 to TRBJ2-2; TRBD2 aligns across 12 bases. This CDR3 has 14 amino acids. With 9 bases clipped from V and 6 bases from J, the junction kept 6 bases outside the gene matches. Germline V gene lookup returns CDR1 SGHRS and CDR2 YFSETQ. CDR3 DNA sequence: TGCGCCACTCGGACTAGCGGGACAGCCGGGGAGCTGTTTTTT. It specifies CATRTSGTAGELFF.

The chain links TRBV18 to TRBJ2-2; D unclear. Germline CDR1 KGHSH, CDR2 LQKENI. This CDR3 region has 14 residues. The V and J ends lost 4 bases and 1 base respectively, with 7 bases between them. The CDR3 region is CASSLIKNTGELFF. CDR3 sequence (DNA): TGTGCCAGCTCACTAATTAAGAACACCGGGGAGCTGTTTTTT.

The chain is built from TRBV5-1 and TRBJ1-3, with 7 bases aligning to TRBD1. From germline, CDR1 is SGHRS and CDR2 YFSETQ. Trimming removed 2 bases from V and 8 bases from J; junction bases left unmatched: 4. The CDR3 spans 13 residues. Here the CDR3 reads CASSLTGTDTIYF. DNA for the CDR3: TGCGCCAGCAGCTTAACAGGGACAGACACCATATATTTT.

The rearrangement links TRBV5-1 to TRBJ2-5; 14 bases agree with TRBD2. The V gene end was trimmed by 3 bases and the J gene end by 4 bases; junction bases not matched to a gene: 2. Germline V lookup: CDR1 SGHRS, CDR2 YFSETQ. The CDR3 covers 15 residues. This chain's CDR3 is CASSWGTSGRETQYF. The CDR3 DNA is TGCGCCAGCAGCTGGGGGACTAGCGGGAGAGAGACCCAGTACTTC. Combining the CDR3 with reference TRBV5-1 and TRBJ2-5 gives the whole variable domain KAGVTQTPRYLIKTRGQQVTLSCSPISGHRSVSWYQQTPGQGLQFLFEYFSETQRNKGNFPGRFSGRQFSNSRSEMNVSTLELGDSALYLCASSWGTSGRETQYFGPGTRLLVL.

V gene TRBV27 combines with J gene TRBJ2-3; unclear D gene. CDR3 size: 13 residues. Germline CDR1 and CDR2: MNHEY and SMNVEV (reference sequence). V lost 3 bases and J 6 bases, leaving 10 bases between the germline ends. The CDR3, as DNA: TGTGCCAGCAGTTTTACCGTTTCTGATACGCAGTATTTT. Amino acids: CASSFTVSDTQYF.

This clone is a singleton in its sample. The chain joins TRBV7-9 to TRBJ2-1, with 8 bases aligning to TRBD2. The CDR3 is 16 residues long. Per germline, CDR1 SEHNR and CDR2 FQNEAQ (reference sequence). Trimming at V came to 2 bases and at J to 6 bases, leaving 9 bases not matched to a gene. The CDR3 loop is CASSLFPGREGNEQFF. As DNA, the CDR3 is TGTGCCAGCAGCTTATTCCCCGGGAGGGAAGGCAATGAGCAGTTCTTC.

The chain has TRBV7-2 and TRBJ2-2; 9 positions agree with TRBD1. In germline, CDR1 is SGHTA, CDR2 FQGNSA. CDR3 size: 16 residues. The trim removed 1 base at V and 4 bases at J, leaving 4 bases unmatched. CDR3 region: CASSLGGDRVTGELFF. The CDR3 region has the DNA TGTGCCAGCAGCTTAGGCGGGGACAGGGTCACCGGGGAGCTGTTTTTT.

CDR3 coding DNA: TGTGCCAGTTTACTCCTGGACAGGTTTGCTTTCTTT. Translated: CASLLLDRFAFF. The chain employs TRBV6-1 and TRBJ1-1; TRBD1 matches 7 bases. The CDR3 contains 12 residues. In germline, CDR1 is MNHNS, CDR2 SASEGT. V was pared by 9 bases and J by 11 bases, with 12 bases of the junction left unmatched.